What follows is one T cell receptor beta chain and its context. The data originate from a study of blood T cell repertoires in COVID-19. On the study more broadly: Sample material is recorded as cDNA or gDNA derived from T cells, B-cell-depleted T cells, or PBMCs.

Produced via immunoSEQ multiplex PCR; TCRdb's table is partial and in-frame only. The sample consists of about 140,000 clones, approximately 79% of them appearing once. Germline CDR1 reads MDHEN; CDR2 reads SYDVKM. The V and J ends lost 5 bases and 8 bases respectively, with 21 bases between them. The CDR3 has 15 residues. Sequences were obtained from PBMCs or T cells enriched from blood (not recorded which). The source is a woman aged 45-65 years who had recovered from COVID-19. The chain has TRBV28 and TRBJ1-2; D perhaps matches TRBD1 (5 bases). The CDR3 sequence is CASSPRARGMGGYTF. CDR3 sequence (DNA): TGTGCCAGCAGTCCCAGGGCGCGGGGAATGGGAGGCTACACCTTC.